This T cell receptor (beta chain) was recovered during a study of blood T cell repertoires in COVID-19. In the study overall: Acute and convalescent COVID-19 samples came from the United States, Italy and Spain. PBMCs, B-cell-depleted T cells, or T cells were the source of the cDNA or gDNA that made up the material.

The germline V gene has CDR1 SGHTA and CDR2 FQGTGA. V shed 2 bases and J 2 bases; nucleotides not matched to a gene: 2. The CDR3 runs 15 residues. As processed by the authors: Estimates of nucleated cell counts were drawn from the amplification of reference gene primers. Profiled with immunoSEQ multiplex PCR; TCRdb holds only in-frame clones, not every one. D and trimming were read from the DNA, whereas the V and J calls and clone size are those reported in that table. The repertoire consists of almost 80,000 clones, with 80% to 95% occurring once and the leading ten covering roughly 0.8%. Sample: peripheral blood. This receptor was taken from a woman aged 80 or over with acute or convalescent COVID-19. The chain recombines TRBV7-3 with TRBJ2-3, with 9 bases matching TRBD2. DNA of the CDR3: TGTGCCAGCAGCTTAGGCGGGGGGGCCACAGATACGCAGTATTTT. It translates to CASSLGGGATDTQYF.